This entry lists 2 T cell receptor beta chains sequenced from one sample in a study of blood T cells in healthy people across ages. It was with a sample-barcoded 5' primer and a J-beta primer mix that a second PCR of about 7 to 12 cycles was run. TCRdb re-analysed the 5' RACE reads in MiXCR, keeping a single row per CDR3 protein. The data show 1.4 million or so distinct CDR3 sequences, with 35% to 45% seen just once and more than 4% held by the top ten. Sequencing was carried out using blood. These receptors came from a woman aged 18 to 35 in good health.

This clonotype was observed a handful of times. DNA for the CDR3: TGTGCCATCAGTGACGCGGGACTAGCGGAATACGAGCAGTACTTC. Amino acid sequence: CAISDAGLAEYEQYF. The chain links TRBV10-3 to TRBJ2-7; TRBD2 aligns across 11 bases. Losses at the gene ends were 3 bases for V and 4 bases for J; bases not matched to a gene: 5. Germline V gene lookup returns CDR1 ENHRY and CDR2 SYGVKD. This CDR3 has 15 residues.

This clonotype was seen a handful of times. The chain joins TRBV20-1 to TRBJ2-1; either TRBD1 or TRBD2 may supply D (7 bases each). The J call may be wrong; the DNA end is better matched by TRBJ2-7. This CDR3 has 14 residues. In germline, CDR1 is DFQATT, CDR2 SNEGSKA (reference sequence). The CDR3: CSAQDREGRYEQYF. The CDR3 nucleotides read TGCAGTGCTCAAGACAGGGAGGGCCGCTACGAGCAGTACTTC.